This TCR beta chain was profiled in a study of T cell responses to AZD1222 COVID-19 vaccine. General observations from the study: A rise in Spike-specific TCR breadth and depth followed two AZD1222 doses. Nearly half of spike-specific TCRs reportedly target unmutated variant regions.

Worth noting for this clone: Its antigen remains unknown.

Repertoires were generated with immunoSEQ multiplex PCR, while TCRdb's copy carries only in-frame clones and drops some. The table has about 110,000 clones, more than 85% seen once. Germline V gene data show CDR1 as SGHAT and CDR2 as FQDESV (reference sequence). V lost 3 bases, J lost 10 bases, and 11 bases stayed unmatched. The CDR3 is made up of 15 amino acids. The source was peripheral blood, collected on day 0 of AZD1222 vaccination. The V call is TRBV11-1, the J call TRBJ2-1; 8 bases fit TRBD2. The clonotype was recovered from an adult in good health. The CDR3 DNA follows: TGTGCCAGCAGCTTTAAAATCGGCGGGGGGTTCGAGCAGTTCTTC. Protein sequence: CASSFKIGGGFEQFF.